This T cell receptor (beta chain) was identified during a study of CD8 T cells in Susac syndrome. With random hexamers, reverse transcription was performed on about 0.5 to 1 ug of RNA. TCRdb re-derived calls from the immunoSEQ multiplex PCR reads in MiXCR, one entry per CDR3 protein. The sample includes about 400,000 distinct CDR3 sequences, around 83% seen only once; the top ten take more than 0.09%. The CDR3 spans 15 residues. The germline V and J ends were trimmed by 3 bases and 2 bases, with 12 bases remaining between them. In germline, CDR1 is SGHKS, CDR2 YYEKEE (reference sequence). The rearrangement links TRBV5-5 to TRBJ1-5; D is possibly TRBD1 (6 bases). Sequences were obtained from CD8+ T cells from PBMCs. The sequence was obtained from a human donor with multiple sclerosis. The CDR3 reads CASSSARGGNQPQHF. The DNA of the CDR3 is TGTGCCAGCAGCTCCGCCAGGGGAGGCAATCAGCCCCAGCATTTT.